This entry lists 8 T cell receptor beta chains sequenced from one sample in a study of blood T cell repertoires in COVID-19. The method was immunoSEQ multiplex PCR; TCRdb's version includes in-frame clones alone and lacks a portion of them. The table lists tens of thousands of clones, approximately 90% of them singletons. The specimen sequenced was peripheral blood. The receptors derive from a woman aged 60-70 years with COVID-19, enrolled during active disease.

The rearrangement uses TRBV30 and TRBJ1-1; D is undetermined. The CDR3 loop spans 8 amino acids. V lost 5 bases, J lost 11 bases, and 6 bases lay in between. CDR1 and CDR2 (germline): GTSNPN, SVGIG (reference sequence). CDR3 nucleotide sequence: TGTGCCTGGGGGCGGGCTTTCTTT. Protein: CAWGRAFF.

About this clone itself: The same CDR3 also results from other DNA sequences found in this sample. DNA for the CDR3: TGTGCCTGGAGTGTAGGGGGAGATCAGCCCCAGCATTTT. Translating it yields CAWSVGGDQPQHF. The gene calls are TRBV30 and TRBJ1-5; D might be TRBD1 (6 bases). Trimming took off 0 bases at V and 5 bases at J, with 8 bases between the two ends. This CDR3 is 13 amino acids long. From germline, CDR1 is GTSNPN and CDR2 SVGIG (reference sequence).

This sequence joins TRBV30 and TRBJ1-5; a weak D match, TRBD1 (6 bases). Trimming stripped 2 bases from V and 8 bases from J, with 13 bases between. Germline-derived CDR1 and CDR2 are GTSNPN and SVGIG (reference sequence). CDR3 length: 13 amino acids. The CDR3 loop is CAWSIAQGEPQHF. CDR3 sequence (DNA): TGTGCCTGGAGTATTGCACAGGGCGAGCCCCAGCATTTT. Combining the CDR3 with reference TRBV30 and TRBJ1-5 gives the whole variable domain SQTIHQWPATLVQPVGSPLSLECTVEGTSNPNLYWYRQAAGRGLQLLFYSVGIGQISSEVPQNLSASRPQDRQFILSSKKLLLSDSGFYLCAWSIAQGEPQHFGDGTRLSIL.

The chain combines TRBV6-4 with TRBJ1-3; tentatively, D is TRBD1 (6 bases). Looked up from germline, CDR1 is MRHNA and CDR2 is SNTAGT. The ends were cut back, 8 bases at V and 0 bases at J, with 26 bases in the middle. CDR3 length: 19 amino acids. The CDR3 coding sequence is TGTGCCAGCGTCGCTAGTCGAAGCCCCAGGGGCATCTCTGGAAACACCATATATTTT. It translates to CASVASRSPRGISGNTIYF.

V is TRBV30 and J is TRBJ1-4; D might be TRBD1 (6 bases). Germline CDR1 GTSNPN, CDR2 SVGIG (reference sequence). Trimming left V 7 bases short and J 4 bases short, with 13 bases between. CDR3 length equals 13 residues. The CDR3 region has the DNA TGTGCCTCCAGGGGCGACTATAATGAAAAACTGTTTTTT. Its protein product is CASRGDYNEKLFF.

The chain employs TRBV24-1 and TRBJ2-1; no definite D call. This CDR3 spans 11 amino acids. V lost 1 base to trimming and J lost 12 bases, with 6 bases between them. The germline V gene encodes CDR1 KGHDR and CDR2 SFDVKD. The CDR3 DNA reads as TGTGCCACCAGTGATTTCTCACTGCAGTTCTTC. Translated: CATSDFSLQFF.

This clone was seen more than once but under ten times. V usage is TRBV28 and J usage is TRBJ1-6; TRBD1 aligns across 9 bases. The CDR3 contains 15 residues. In germline, CDR1 is MDHEN, CDR2 SYDVKM. The J segment lost 9 bases and the V segment lost 6 bases, leaving 9 bases of the junction unmatched. The CDR3 reads CASRPPGQGASPLHF. CDR3 nucleotide sequence: TGTGCCAGCAGACCACCGGGACAGGGAGCTTCACCCCTCCACTTT.

The chain is built from TRBV3-1 (or the pseudogene TRBV3-2) and TRBJ1-3; TRBD1 agrees at 7 bases. Germline V lookup: CDR1 LGHDT, CDR2 YNNKEL (reference sequence). The CDR3 has 15 residues. The trim removed 3 bases at V and 4 bases at J, leaving 6 bases unmatched. The CDR3 here is CASSQNTGAGNTIYF. CDR3 in DNA: TGTGCCAGCAGCCAGAATACAGGGGCCGGAAACACCATATATTTT.